Following are 8 T cell receptor beta chains from one sample sequenced in a study of T cells after posttransplantation cyclophosphamide. TCRdb keeps only in-frame clones here, not all; method: immunoSEQ multiplex PCR. The sample has some 18,000 clones; roughly 90% are singletons. Treatment was busulfan-fludarabine conditioning, a marrow graft, and cyclophosphamide on days +3 and +4. Sequencing used PBMCs, obtained after allogeneic stem cell transplant with posttransplant cyclophosphamide. Receptors originate from a female patient in her 40s who received an allogeneic stem cell transplant from a related donor, was CMV-positive, and had no GVHD. Some T cells may trace back to the graft donor.

The rearrangement links TRBV4-2 to TRBJ2-3, with 13 bases aligning to TRBD2. The CDR3 consists of 16 residues. The germline gives CDR1 LGHNA, CDR2 YNFKEQ. J was trimmed by 4 bases and V by 1 base; bases with no gene match: 2. The CDR3 region has the DNA TGTGCCAGCAGCCAAGGGACTAGCGGGAGCCCAGATACGCAGTATTTT. Its protein is CASSQGTSGSPDTQYF.

The chain links TRBV11-2 to TRBJ2-1, with 14 bases lining up with TRBD2. The germline CDR1 and CDR2 sequences are SGHAT and FQNNGV. J lost 4 bases, V lost 4 bases, and 3 bases had no gene match. The CDR3 runs to 16 residues. The DNA of the CDR3 is TGTGCCAGCAGCTCTAGACTAGCGGGAGGGTACAATGAGCAGTTCTTC. This sequence encodes CASSSRLAGGYNEQFF. Complete variable domain (other parts from reference TRBV11-2 and TRBJ2-1): EAGVAQSPRYKIIEKRQSVAFWCNPISGHATLYWYQQILGQGPKLLIQFQNNGVVDDSQLPKDRFSAERLKGVDSTLKIQPAKLEDSAVYLCASSSRLAGGYNEQFFGPGTRLTVL.

The chain recombines TRBV7-2 with TRBJ1-4, with D uncertain. This CDR3 is 15 amino acids long. V was pared by 1 base and J by 5 bases, with 11 bases between. CDR1 is SGHTA, CDR2 FQGNSA, per germline. The CDR3 loop reads CASSLVHGGNEKLFF. The DNA of the CDR3 is TGTGCCAGCAGCTTAGTTCACGGAGGGAATGAAAAACTGTTTTTT. The whole variable domain, remainder taken from reference TRBV7-2 and TRBJ1-4, is GAGVSQSPSNKVTEKGKDVELRCDPISGHTALYWYRQSLGQGLEFLIYFQGNSAPDKSGLPSDRFSAERTGGSVSTLTIQRTQQEDSAVYLCASSLVHGGNEKLFFGSGTQLSVL.

The chain joins TRBV28 to TRBJ2-6; D possibly corresponds to TRBD1 (8 bases). The CDR3 runs 16 residues. Germline loops: CDR1 MDHEN, CDR2 SYDVKM. Between the trimmed V and J ends, which lost 8 bases and 0 bases, there was a span of 14 bases. CDR3 DNA: TGTGCCAGCGACAGGGGAGGGCCCTCTGGGGCCAACGTCCTGACTTTC. Its protein is CASDRGGPSGANVLTF.

This CDR3 reads CASSLLAGDSEQYF. The CDR3 DNA sequence: TGTGCCAGCTCACTTCTAGCGGGAGATAGCGAGCAGTACTTC. The chain carries TRBV18 and TRBJ2-7; TRBD2 aligns across 10 bases. The CDR3 is 14 amino acids. The germline CDR1 and CDR2 sequences are KGHSH and LQKENI. Losses at the gene ends were 4 bases for V and 6 bases for J; bases not matched to a gene: 6.

In nucleotides, the CDR3 is TGTGCCAGTAAAAGGGCCGGGACAGGGATCAATGAGCAGTTCTTC. Its protein is CASKRAGTGINEQFF. The genes are TRBV19 and TRBJ2-1; 9 bases map to TRBD1. CDR1 LNHDA and CDR2 SQIVND come from the germline V gene (reference sequence). The trim removed 7 bases at V and 6 bases at J, leaving 10 bases unmatched. The CDR3 is 15 residues long.

This chain connects TRBV4-2 to TRBJ2-1; no clear D gene. Germline loops: CDR1 LGHNA, CDR2 YNFKEQ. This CDR3 is 16 amino acids long. V shed 3 bases and J shed 4 bases, with 16 bases lying between them. The DNA of the CDR3 is TGTGCCAGCAGCCAGAGGCCCCAGCAAGAGTACAATGAGCAGTTCTTC. Its translation: CASSQRPQQEYNEQFF.

The rearrangement joins TRBV30 to TRBJ2-5, with D possibly TRBD1 on 5 matching bases. Germline values: CDR1 GTSNPN, CDR2 SVGIG (reference sequence). V was shortened by 8 bases and J by 5 bases, with 18 bases between the two germline ends. This CDR3 spans 13 amino acids. CDR3 amino acids: CAVLTDKGETQYF. CDR3 bases: TGTGCCGTTCTAACGGACAAGGGGGAGACCCAGTACTTC.